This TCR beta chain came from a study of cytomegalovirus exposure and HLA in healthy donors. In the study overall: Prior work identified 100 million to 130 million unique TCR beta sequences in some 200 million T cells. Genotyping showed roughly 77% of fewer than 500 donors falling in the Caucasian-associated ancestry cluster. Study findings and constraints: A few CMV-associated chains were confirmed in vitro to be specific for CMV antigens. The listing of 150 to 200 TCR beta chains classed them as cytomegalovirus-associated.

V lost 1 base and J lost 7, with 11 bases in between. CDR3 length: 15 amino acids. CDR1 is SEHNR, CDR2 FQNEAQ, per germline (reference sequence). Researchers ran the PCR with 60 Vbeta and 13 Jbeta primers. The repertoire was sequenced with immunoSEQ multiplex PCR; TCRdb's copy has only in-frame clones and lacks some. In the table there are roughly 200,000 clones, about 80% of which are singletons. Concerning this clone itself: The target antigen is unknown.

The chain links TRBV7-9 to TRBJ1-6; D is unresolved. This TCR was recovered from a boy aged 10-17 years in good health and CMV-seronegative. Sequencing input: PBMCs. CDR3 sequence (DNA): TGTGCCAGCAGCTTAGACACATACCGAAATTCACCCCTCCACTTT. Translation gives CASSLDTYRNSPLHF.